This T cell receptor beta chain emerged from a study of OX40 agonist ivuxolimab in advanced cancers. As for the study in general: With a range of roughly 20 to 80, age averaged about 59 years, and approximately 83% were male. Points from the study as a whole: Low normalized clonal expansion also occurred in some nonresponding patients. The investigators did not determine what antigen specificity the expanded peripheral T cells had.

Blood samples were obtained at baseline, cycle 4 day 1, and cycle 7 day 1. Worth noting for this clone: Its matching antigen is unknown.

Sequencing used immunoSEQ multiplex PCR; TCRdb keeps in-frame clones, though not all of them. The sample lists roughly 92,000 clones, more than 80% seen once, with roughly 5.5% in the top ten. Per germline, CDR1 MNHEY and CDR2 SVGAGI. The CDR3 is made up of 13 amino acids. V trimming: 2 bases; J trimming: 6 bases; junction bases outside the gene matches: 3. The specimen comprised CD4+ or CD8+ T cells sorted from blood, sampled in a trial of the OX40 agonist ivuxolimab. The TCR sequence derives from an adult with an advanced solid tumor such as melanoma, head and neck, liver or kidney cancer. V usage is TRBV6-5 and J usage is TRBJ1-1, with TRBD1 matching 7 bases. In nucleotides, the CDR3 is TGTGCCAGCAGTTACCTGGGACAGTCTGAAGCTTTCTTT. Protein sequence: CASSYLGQSEAFF.